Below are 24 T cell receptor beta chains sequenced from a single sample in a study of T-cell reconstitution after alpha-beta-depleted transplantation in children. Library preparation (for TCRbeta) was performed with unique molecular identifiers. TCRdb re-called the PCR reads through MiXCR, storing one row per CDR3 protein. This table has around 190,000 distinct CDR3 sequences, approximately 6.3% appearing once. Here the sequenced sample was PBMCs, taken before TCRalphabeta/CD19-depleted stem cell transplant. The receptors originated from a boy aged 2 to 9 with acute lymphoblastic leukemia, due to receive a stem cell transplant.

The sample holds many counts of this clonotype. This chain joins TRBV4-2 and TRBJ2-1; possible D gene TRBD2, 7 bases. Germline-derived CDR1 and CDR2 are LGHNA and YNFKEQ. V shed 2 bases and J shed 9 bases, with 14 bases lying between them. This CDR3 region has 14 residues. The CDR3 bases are TGTGCCAGCAGCCAACAGTGGGGGGGCCTTGAGCAGTTCTTC. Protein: CASSQQWGGLEQFF.

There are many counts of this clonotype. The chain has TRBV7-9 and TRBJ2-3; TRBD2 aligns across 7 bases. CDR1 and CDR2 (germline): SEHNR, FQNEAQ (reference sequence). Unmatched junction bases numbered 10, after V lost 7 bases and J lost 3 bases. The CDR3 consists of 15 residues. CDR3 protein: CASTRAGLPTDTQYF. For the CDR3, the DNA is TGTGCCAGCACCCGAGCGGGACTCCCGACAGATACGCAGTATTTT.

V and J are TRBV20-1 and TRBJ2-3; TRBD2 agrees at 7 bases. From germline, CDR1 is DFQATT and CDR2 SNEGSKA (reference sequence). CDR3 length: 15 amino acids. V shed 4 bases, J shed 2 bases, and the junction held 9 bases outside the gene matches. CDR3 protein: CSATAREGYTDTQYF. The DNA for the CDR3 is TGCAGTGCTACCGCGAGGGAGGGGTACACAGATACGCAGTATTTT.

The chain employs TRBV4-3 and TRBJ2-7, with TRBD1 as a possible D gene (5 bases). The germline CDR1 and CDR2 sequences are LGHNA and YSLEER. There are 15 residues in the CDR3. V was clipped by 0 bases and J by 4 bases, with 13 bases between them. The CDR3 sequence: CASSQEKGAAYEQYF. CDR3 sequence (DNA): TGCGCCAGCAGCCAAGAGAAAGGGGCCGCTTACGAGCAGTACTTC.

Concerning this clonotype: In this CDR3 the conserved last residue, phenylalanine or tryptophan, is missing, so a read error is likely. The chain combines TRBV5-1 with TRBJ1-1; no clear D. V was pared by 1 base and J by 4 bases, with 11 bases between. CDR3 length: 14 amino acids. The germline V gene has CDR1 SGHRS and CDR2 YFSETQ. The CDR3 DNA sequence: TGCGCCAGCAGCTTGCAGACGAGCTCCACTGAAGCTTTCGTT. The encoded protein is CASSLQTSSTEAFV.

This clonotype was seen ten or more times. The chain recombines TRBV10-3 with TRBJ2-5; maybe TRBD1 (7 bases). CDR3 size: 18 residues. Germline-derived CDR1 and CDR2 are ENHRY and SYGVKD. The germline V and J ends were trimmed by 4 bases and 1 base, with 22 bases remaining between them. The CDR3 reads CAISALPTGRQIQETQYF. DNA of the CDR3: TGTGCCATCAGTGCGCTACCGACAGGGAGGCAAATCCAAGAGACCCAGTACTTC.

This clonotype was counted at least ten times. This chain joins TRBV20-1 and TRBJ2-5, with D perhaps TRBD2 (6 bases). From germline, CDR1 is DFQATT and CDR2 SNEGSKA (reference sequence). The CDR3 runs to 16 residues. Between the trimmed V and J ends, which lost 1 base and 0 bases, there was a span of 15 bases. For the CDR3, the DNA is TGCAGTGCTAGAGCCGGGGTAGCGGCGTACCAAGAGACCCAGTACTTC. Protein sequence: CSARAGVAAYQETQYF.

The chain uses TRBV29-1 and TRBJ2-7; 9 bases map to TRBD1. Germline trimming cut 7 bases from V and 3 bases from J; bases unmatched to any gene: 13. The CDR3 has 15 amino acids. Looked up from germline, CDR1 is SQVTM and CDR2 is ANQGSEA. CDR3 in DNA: TGCAGCGCAAGCGGAGGGGACAGGGCCTTCTACGAGCAGTACTTC. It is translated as CSASGGDRAFYEQYF.

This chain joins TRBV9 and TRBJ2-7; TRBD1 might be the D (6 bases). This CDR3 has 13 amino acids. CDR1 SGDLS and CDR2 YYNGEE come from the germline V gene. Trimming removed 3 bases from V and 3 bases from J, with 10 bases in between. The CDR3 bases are TGTGCCAGCAGCGGGCAGGGGTACTACGAGCAGTACTTC. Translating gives CASSGQGYYEQYF.

The CDR3 is CASSLIGGGPDTQYF. The CDR3 DNA reads as TGTGCCAGCAGTTTAATAGGGGGAGGGCCAGATACGCAGTATTTT. This rearrangement joins TRBV12-3 or TRBV12-4 to TRBJ2-3, with a weak D call TRBD2 (7 bases). The length of the CDR3 is 15 residues. V gave up 2 bases and J gave up 4 bases, with 13 bases separating them.

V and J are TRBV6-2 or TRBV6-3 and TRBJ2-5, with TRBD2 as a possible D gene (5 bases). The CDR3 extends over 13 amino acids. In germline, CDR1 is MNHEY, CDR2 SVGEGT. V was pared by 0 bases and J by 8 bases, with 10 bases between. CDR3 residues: CASSYSRGSTQYF. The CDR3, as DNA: TGTGCCAGCAGTTACTCGAGAGGGTCCACCCAGTACTTC.

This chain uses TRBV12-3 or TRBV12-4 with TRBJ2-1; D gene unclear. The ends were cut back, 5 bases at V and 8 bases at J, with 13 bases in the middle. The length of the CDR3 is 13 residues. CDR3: CASSPRQEHEQFF. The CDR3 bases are TGTGCCAGCAGTCCCCGCCAGGAGCATGAGCAGTTCTTC.

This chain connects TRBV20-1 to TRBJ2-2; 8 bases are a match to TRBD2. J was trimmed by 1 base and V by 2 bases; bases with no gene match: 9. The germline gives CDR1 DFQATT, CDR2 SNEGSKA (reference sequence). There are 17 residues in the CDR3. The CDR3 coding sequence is TGCAGTGCTAGAACCCCGCGGAGCGGGGGGAACACCGGGGAGCTGTTTTTT. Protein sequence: CSARTPRSGGNTGELFF.

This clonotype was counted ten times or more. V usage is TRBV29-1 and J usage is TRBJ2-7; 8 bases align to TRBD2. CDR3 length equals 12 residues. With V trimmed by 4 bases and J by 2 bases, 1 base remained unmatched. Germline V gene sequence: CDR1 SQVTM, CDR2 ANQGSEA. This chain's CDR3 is CSVVSGAYEQYF. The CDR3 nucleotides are TGCAGCGTTGTTAGCGGGGCCTACGAGCAGTACTTC.

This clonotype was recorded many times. In nucleotides, the CDR3 is TGTGCCAGCAGCCAGGTGGGGACAGGGCTTTTTAGCGACTCCTACAATGAGCAGTTCTTC. As protein: CASSQVGTGLFSDSYNEQFF. The rearrangement uses TRBV4-2 and TRBJ2-1; 9 bases are a match to TRBD1. The junction had 15 bases not matched to a gene; V was cut back by 3 bases and J by 0 bases. Germline V CDR1 and CDR2: LGHNA, YNFKEQ. This CDR3 has 20 amino acids.

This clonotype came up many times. The DNA for the CDR3 is TGCGCCAGCAGTGTTAGCAGTAACACCGGGGAGCTGTTTTTT. It encodes CASSVSSNTGELFF. The chain combines TRBV10-2 with TRBJ2-2; D not certain. Between the trimmed V and J ends, which lost 4 bases and 2 bases, there was a span of 8 bases. Germline-derived CDR1 and CDR2 are WSHSY and SAAADI. The length of the CDR3 is 14 residues.

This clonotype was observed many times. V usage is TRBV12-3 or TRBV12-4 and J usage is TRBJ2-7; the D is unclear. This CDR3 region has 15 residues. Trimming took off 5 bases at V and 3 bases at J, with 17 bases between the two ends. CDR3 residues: CASSPKTAPSYEQYF. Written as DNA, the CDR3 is TGTGCCAGCAGTCCAAAGACCGCTCCTAGCTACGAGCAGTACTTC.

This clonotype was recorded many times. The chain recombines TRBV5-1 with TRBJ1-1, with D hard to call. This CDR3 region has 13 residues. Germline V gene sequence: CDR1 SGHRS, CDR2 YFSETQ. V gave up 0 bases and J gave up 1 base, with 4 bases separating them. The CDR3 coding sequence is TGCGCCAGCAGCTTGGGGCGGAACACTGAAGCTTTCTTT. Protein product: CASSLGRNTEAFF.

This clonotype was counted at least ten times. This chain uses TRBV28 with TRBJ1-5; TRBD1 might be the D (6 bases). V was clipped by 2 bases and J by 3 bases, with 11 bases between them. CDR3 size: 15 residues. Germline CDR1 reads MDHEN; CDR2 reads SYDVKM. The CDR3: CASSLPQGPNQPQHF. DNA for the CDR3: TGTGCCAGCAGTTTACCTCAGGGGCCCAATCAGCCCCAGCATTTT.

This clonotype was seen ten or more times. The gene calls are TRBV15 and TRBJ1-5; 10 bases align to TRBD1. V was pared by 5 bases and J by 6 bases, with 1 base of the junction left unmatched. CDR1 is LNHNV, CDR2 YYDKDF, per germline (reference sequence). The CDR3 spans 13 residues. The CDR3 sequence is CATSRDRGQPQHF. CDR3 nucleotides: TGTGCCACCAGCCGGGACAGGGGTCAGCCCCAGCATTTT.

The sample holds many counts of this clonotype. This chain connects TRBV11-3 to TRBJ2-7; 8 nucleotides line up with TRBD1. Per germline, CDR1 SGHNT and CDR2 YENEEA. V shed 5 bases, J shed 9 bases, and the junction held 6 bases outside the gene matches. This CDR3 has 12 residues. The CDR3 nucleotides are TGTGCCAGCAGCCCCGGACAGGGTTGGCAGTACTTC. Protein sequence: CASSPGQGWQYF.

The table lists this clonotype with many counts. CDR3 in amino acids: CASSLERHTEAFF. The CDR3 nucleotides are TGCGCCAGCAGCTTGGAAAGGCACACTGAAGCTTTCTTT. The chain combines TRBV5-1 with TRBJ1-1; no reliable D call. CDR1 is SGHRS, CDR2 YFSETQ, per germline. V was cut by 0 bases and J by 3 bases, with 6 bases left in between. The CDR3 totals 13 residues.

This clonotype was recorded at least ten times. CDR3 protein: CASSQTVGNQPQHF. The CDR3 DNA reads as TGTGCCAGCAGCCAAACAGTGGGCAATCAGCCCCAGCATTTT. The J gene is TRBJ1-5, the V gene TRBV7-2; D unresolved. From germline, CDR1 is SGHTA and CDR2 FQGNSA. The CDR3 has 14 residues. Trimming took off 5 bases at V and 2 bases at J, with 10 bases between the two ends.

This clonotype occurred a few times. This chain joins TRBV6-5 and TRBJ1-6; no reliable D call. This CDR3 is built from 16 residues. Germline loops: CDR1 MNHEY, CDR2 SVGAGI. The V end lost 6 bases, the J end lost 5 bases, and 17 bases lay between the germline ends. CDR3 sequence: CASSSPPGPNNSPLHF. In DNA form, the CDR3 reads TGTGCCAGCAGCTCTCCTCCAGGTCCCAATAATTCACCCCTCCACTTT.